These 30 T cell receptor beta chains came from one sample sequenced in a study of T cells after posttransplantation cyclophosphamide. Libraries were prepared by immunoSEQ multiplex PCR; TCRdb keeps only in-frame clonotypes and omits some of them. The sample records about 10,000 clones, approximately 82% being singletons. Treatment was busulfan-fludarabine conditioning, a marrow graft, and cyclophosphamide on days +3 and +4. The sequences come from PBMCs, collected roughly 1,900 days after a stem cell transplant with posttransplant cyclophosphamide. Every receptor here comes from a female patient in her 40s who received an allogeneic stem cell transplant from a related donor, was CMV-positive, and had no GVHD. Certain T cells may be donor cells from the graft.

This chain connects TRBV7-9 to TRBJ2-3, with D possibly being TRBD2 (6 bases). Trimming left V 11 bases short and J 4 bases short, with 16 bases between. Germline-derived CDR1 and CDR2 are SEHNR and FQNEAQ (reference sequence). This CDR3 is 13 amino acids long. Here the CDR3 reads CAVMEGIADTQYF. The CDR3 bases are TGTGCCGTAATGGAGGGTATCGCAGATACGCAGTATTTT.

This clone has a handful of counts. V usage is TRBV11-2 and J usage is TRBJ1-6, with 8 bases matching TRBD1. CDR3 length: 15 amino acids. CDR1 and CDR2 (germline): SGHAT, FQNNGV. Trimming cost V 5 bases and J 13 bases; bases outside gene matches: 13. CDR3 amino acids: CASSGTGGFLDPLHF. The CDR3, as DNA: TGTGCCAGCAGCGGGACAGGTGGATTCCTCGATCCCCTCCACTTT.

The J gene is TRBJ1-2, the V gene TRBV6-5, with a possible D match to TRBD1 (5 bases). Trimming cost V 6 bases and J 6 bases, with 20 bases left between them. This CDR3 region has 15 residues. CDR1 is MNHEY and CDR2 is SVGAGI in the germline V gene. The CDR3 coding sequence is TGTGCCAGCAGAGGGCAGGGAGGCCCCCCAAATGGCTACACCTTC. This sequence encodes CASRGQGGPPNGYTF.

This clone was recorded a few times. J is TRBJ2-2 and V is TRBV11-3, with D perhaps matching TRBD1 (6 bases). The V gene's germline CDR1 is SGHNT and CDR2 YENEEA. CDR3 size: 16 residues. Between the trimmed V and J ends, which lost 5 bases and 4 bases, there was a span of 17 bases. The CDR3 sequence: CASSPGATGGTGELFF. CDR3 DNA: TGTGCCAGCAGCCCGGGTGCGACAGGCGGCACCGGGGAGCTGTTTTTT.

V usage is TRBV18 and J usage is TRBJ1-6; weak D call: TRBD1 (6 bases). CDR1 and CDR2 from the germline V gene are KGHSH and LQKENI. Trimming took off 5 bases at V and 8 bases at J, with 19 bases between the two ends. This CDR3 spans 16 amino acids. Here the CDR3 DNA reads TGTGCCAGCTCATACTTAACGGCAGGGGAGCATTCACCCCTCCACTTT. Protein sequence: CASSYLTAGEHSPLHF.

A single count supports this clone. CDR3 residues: CASSETDTQYF. In nucleotides, the CDR3 is TGTGCCAGCTCGGAGACAGATACGCAGTATTTT. This chain joins TRBV18 and TRBJ2-3; unclear D gene. Deletions cut 6 bases from V and 3 bases from J, with 4 bases between. This CDR3 is 11 amino acids long. Germline CDR1 KGHSH, CDR2 LQKENI.

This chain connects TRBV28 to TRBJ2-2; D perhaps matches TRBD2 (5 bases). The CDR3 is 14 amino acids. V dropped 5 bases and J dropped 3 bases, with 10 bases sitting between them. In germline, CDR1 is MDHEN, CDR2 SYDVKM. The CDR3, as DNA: TGTGCCAGCAGTCCGGGAATACACACCGGGGAGCTGTTTTTT. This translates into CASSPGIHTGELFF.

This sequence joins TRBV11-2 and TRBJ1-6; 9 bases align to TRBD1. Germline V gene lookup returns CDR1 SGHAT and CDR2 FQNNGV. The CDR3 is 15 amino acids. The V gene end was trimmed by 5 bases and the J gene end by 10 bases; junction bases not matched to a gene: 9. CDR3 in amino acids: CASSAQQGARSPLHF. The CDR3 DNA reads TGTGCCAGCAGCGCGCAACAGGGGGCACGGTCACCCCTCCACTTT. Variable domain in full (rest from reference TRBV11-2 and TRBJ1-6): EAGVAQSPRYKIIEKRQSVAFWCNPISGHATLYWYQQILGQGPKLLIQFQNNGVVDDSQLPKDRFSAERLKGVDSTLKIQPAKLEDSAVYLCASSAQQGARSPLHFGNGTRLTVT.

CDR3 nucleotides: TGTGCCAGCAGTGACATACTGGCGAACACCGGGGAGCTGTTTTTT. Its translation is CASSDILANTGELFF. The chain links TRBV2 to TRBJ2-2; D is unclear. V shed 3 bases and J shed 0 bases, with 8 bases lying between them. The CDR3 is 15 amino acids. Germline V gene sequence: CDR1 SNHLY, CDR2 FYNNEI. Full variable domain (missing parts from reference TRBV2 and TRBJ2-2): EPEVTQTPSHQVTQMGQEVILRCVPISNHLYFYWYRQILGQKVEFLVSFYNNEISEKSEIFDDQFSVERPDGSNFTLKIRSTKLEDSAMYFCASSDILANTGELFFGEGSRLTVL.

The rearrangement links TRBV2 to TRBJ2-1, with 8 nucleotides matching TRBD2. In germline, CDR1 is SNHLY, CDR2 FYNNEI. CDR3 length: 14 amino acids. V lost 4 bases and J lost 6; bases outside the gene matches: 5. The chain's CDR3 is CASSVREAGNEQFF. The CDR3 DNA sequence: TGTGCCAGCAGTGTGCGGGAGGCAGGCAATGAGCAGTTCTTC.

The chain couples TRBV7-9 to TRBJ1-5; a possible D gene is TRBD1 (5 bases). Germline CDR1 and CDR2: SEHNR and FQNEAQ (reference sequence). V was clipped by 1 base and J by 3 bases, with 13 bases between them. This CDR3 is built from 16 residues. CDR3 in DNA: TGTGCCAGCAGCTTAGTGGGGGAGGGCCCCAATCAGCCCCAGCATTTT. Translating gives CASSLVGEGPNQPQHF.

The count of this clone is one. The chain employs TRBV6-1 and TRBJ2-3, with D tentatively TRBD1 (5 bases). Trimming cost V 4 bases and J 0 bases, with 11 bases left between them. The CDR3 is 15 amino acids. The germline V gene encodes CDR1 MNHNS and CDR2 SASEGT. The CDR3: CASSARGSSTDTQYF. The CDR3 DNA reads TGTGCCAGCAGTGCAAGGGGATCTAGCACAGATACGCAGTATTTT.

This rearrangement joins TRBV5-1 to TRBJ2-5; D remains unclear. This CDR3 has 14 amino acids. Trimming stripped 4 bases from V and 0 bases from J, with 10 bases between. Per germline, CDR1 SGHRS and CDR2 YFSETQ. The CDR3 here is CASSLALNQETQYF. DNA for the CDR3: TGCGCCAGCAGCCTCGCACTAAACCAAGAGACCCAGTACTTC.

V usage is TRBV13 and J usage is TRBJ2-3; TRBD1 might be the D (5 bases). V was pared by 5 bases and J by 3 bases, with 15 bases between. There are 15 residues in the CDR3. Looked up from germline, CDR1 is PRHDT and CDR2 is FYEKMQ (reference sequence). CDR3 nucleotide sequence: TGTGCCAGCAGCAATGCAGGGTTTCGTACAGATACGCAGTATTTT. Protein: CASSNAGFRTDTQYF.

The CDR3: CASSFPGTSGASYEQYF. The CDR3 coding sequence is TGTGCCAGCAGCTTCCCCGGGACTAGCGGGGCTTCCTACGAGCAGTACTTC. The chain carries TRBV5-4 and TRBJ2-7; 13 nucleotides agree with TRBD2. The CDR3 is made up of 17 amino acids. V trimming: 2 bases; J trimming: 1 base; junction bases outside the gene matches: 6. Germline CDR1 is SGHNT and CDR2 is YYREEE (reference sequence).

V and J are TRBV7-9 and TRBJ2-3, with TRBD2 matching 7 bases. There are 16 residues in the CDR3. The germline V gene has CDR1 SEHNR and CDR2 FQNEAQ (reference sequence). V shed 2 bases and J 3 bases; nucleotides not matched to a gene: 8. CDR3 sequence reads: CASSLMAGEWTDTQYF. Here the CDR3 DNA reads TGTGCCAGCAGCTTAATGGCGGGGGAGTGGACAGATACGCAGTATTTT.

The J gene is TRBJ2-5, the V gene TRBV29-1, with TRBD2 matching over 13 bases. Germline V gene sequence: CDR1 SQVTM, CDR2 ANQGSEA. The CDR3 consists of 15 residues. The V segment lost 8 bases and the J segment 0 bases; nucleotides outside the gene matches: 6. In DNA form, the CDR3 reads TGCAGCATCCTACTAGCGGGGGGGCACCAAGAGACCCAGTACTTC. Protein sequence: CSILLAGGHQETQYF.

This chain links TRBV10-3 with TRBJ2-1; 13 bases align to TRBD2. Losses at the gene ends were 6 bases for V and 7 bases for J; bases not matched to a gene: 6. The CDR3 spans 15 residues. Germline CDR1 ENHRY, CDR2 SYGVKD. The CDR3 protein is CAISRTSGGTNEQFF. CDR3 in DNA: TGTGCCATCAGCAGGACTAGCGGGGGTACGAATGAGCAGTTCTTC.

The CDR3 coding sequence is TGCGCCAGCAGCCATTCGGCCGGGGGGCATTCAGATACGCAGTATTTT. This translates into CASSHSAGGHSDTQYF. This chain links TRBV4-1 with TRBJ2-3, with D perhaps TRBD2 (7 bases). This CDR3 contains 16 residues. From germline, CDR1 is MGHRA and CDR2 YSYEKL. V dropped 3 bases and J dropped 4 bases, with 17 bases sitting between them.

The CDR3 region has the DNA TGTGCCAGCAGCTTGTCCGCCGGGGAGCTGTTTTTT. Its translation: CASSLSAGELFF. The chain has TRBV7-3 and TRBJ2-2; D unresolved. V gave up 3 bases and J gave up 6 bases, with 5 bases separating them. The V gene's germline CDR1 is SGHTA and CDR2 FQGTGA. The CDR3 covers 12 residues.

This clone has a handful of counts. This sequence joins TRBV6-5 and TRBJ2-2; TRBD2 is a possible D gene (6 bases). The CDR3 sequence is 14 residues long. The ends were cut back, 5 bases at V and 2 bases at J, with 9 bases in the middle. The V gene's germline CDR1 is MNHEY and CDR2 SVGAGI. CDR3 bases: TGTGCCAGCAGTCCGGGACTTAACACCGGGGAGCTGTTTTTT. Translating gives CASSPGLNTGELFF.

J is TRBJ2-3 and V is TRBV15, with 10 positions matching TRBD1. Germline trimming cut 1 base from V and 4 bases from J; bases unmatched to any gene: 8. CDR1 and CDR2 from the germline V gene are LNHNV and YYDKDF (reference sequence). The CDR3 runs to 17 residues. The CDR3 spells CATSRVPGQGHADTQYF. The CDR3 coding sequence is TGTGCCACCAGCAGAGTTCCGGGACAGGGGCATGCAGATACGCAGTATTTT.

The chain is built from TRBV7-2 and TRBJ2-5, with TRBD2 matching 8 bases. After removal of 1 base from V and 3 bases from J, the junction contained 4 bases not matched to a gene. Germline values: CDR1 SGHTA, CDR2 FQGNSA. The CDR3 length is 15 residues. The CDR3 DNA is TGTGCCAGCAGCTTAGGACTAGCGACCAAAGAGACCCAGTACTTC. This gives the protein CASSLGLATKETQYF.

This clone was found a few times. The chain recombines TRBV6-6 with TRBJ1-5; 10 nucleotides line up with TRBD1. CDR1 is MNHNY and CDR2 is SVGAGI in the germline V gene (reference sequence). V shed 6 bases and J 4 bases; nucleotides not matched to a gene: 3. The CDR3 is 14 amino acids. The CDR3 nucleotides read TGTGCCAGCAGCTTGGGACAGGGGAATCAGCCCCAGCATTTT. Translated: CASSLGQGNQPQHF.

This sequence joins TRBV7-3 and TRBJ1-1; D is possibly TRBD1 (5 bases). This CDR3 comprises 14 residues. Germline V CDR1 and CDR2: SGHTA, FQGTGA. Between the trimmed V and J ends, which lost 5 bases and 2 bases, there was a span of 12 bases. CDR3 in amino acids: CASSPGGTNTEAFF. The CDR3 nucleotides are TGTGCCAGCAGCCCCGGGGGAACCAACACTGAAGCTTTCTTT. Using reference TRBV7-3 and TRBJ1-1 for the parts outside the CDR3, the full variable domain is GAGVSQTPSNKVTEKGKYVELRCDPISGHTALYWYRQSLGQGPEFLIYFQGTGAADDSGLPNDRFFAVRPEGSVSTLKIQRTERGDSAVYLCASSPGGTNTEAFFGQGTRLTVV.

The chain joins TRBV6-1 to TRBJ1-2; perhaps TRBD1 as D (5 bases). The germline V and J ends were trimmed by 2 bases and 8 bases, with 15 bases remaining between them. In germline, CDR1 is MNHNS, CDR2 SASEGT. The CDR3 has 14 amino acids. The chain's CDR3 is CASSEKWAGRGYTF. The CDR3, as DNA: TGTGCCAGCAGTGAAAAATGGGCAGGGCGGGGCTACACCTTC.

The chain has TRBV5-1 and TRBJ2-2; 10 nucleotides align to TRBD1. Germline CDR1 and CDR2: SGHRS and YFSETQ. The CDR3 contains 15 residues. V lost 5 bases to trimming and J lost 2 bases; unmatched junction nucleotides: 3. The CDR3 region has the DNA TGCGCCAGCAGGACAGGGGGCCCCAACACCGGGGAGCTGTTTTTT. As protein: CASRTGGPNTGELFF.

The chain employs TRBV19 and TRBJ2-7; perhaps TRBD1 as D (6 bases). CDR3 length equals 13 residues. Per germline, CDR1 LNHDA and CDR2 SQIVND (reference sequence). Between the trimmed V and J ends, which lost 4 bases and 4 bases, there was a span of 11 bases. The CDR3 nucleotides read TGTGCCAGTAGTACACGGGACACTTACGAGCAGTACTTC. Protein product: CASSTRDTYEQYF.

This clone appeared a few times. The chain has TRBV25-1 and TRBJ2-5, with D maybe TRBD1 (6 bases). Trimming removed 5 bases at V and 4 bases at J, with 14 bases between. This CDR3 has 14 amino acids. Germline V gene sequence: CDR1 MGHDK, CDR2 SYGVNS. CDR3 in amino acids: CASSSLGAGETQYF. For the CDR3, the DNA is TGTGCCAGCAGTTCCCTGGGGGCAGGAGAGACCCAGTACTTC. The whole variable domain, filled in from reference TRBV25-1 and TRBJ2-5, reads EADIYQTPRYLVIGTGKKITLECSQTMGHDKMYWYQQDPGMELHLIHYSYGVNSTEKGDLSSESTVSRIRTEHFPLTLESARPSHTSQYLCASSSLGAGETQYFGPGTRLLVL.

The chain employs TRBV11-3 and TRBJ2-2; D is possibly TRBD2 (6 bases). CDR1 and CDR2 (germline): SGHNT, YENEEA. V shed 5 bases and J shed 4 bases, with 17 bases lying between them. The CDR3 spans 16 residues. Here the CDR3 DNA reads TGTGCCAGCAGCCCCTTTCTTTTGCGGGGCACCGGGGAGCTGTTTTTT. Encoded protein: CASSPFLLRGTGELFF.